This is a list of T cell receptor beta chains from one sample in a study of T cell repertoires in cytomegalovirus infection. One entry per CDR3 protein results from TCRdb running MiXCR on the reads. The sample carries some 200,000 distinct CDR3 sequences, approximately 19% recorded once. The sample was PBMCs. The receptors were gathered from a human donor in good health (CMV status not recorded). Some clones in this sample may be carry-over from other donors' samples. The conserved cysteine and the conserved F or W are not part of the CDR3 here.

j_call | v_call | cdr3_length | cdr3_aa
TRBJ2-1 | TRBV7-9 | 13 | ASSPDRGLYNEQF
TRBJ2-5 | TRBV29-1 | 11 | SVGGAGQETQY
TRBJ1-2 | TRBV20-1 | 12 | SAREGGGAGGYT
TRBJ1-2 | TRBV7-8 | 12 | ASSLGHSNYGYT
TRBJ2-3 | TRBV5-1 | 13 | ASSDGQGSSRTQY
TRBJ2-3 | TRBV14 | 11 | ASSQAPAWSQY
TRBJ1-2 | TRBV28 | 12 | ASSPDRVHYGYT
TRBJ2-2 | TRBV28 | 14 | ASSFGPAGYTGELF
TRBJ2-4 | TRBV4-3 | 13 | ASSQERRGVNIQY
TRBJ2-3 | TRBV5-1 | 16 | ASTIAPRRDGRTDTQY
TRBJ1-6 | TRBV27 | 13 | ATTSLGLTNSPLH
TRBJ2-3 | TRBV29-1 | 13 | SVQTSGIGGDTQY
TRBJ2-5 | TRBV7-9 | 13 | ASSLGGRTQETQY
TRBJ2-7 | TRBV5-1 | 14 | ASSSGQASAPYEQY
TRBJ2-7 | TRBV20-1 | 9 | SARTVGEQY
TRBJ2-1 | TRBV7-8 | 14 | ASSLGGRGTYNEQF
TRBJ1-1 | TRBV6-2/TRBV6-3 | 12 | ASSTRTGRTEAF
TRBJ2-7 | TRBV6-6 | 12 | ASSYVAGAAEQY
TRBJ1-5 | TRBV7-2 | 13 | ASSLDRGSNQPQH
TRBJ2-5 | TRBV7-2 | 10 | ASSVTREAQY
TRBJ2-1 | TRBV6-2/TRBV6-3 | 11 | ASSYLGGSEQF
TRBJ2-1 | TRBV7-2 | 14 | ARSPWTSGTYNEQF
TRBJ2-7 | TRBV7-8 | 10 | AGGRQSYEQY
TRBJ1-3 | TRBV20-1 | 12 | SARGLISGNTIY
TRBJ2-1 | TRBV7-4 | 11 | ASSPGTFNEQF
TRBJ2-3 | TRBV27 | 16 | ASSLEASGSFGTDTQY
TRBJ2-6 | TRBV6-1 | 15 | ASSLFAGNSGANVLS
TRBJ1-5 | TRBV7-2 | 13 | ASSPGAYSNQPQH